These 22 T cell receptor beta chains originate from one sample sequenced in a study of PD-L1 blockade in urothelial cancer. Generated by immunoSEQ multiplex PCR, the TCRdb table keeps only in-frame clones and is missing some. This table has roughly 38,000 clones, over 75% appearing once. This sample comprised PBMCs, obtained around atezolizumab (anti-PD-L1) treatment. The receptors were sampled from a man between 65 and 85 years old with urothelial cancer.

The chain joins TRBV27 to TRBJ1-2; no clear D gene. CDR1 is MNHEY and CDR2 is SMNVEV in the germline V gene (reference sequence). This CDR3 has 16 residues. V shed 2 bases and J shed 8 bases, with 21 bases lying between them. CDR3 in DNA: TGTGCCAGCAGTTTAGGTTCGGCTGGCATCCGGGAGGGCTACACCTTC. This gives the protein CASSLGSAGIREGYTF.

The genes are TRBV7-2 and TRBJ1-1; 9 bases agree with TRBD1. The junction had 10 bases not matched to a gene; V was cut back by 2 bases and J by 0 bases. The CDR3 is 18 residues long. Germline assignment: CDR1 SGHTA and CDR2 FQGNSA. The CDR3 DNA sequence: TGTGCCAGCAGCTTACGGGCCGGGACAGGGAGGCTGAACACTGAAGCTTTCTTT. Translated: CASSLRAGTGRLNTEAFF.

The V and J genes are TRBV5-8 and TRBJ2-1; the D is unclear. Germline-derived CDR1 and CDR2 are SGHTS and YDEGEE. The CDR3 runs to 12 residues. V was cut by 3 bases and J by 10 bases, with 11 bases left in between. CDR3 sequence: CASSWAGREQFF. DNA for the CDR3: TGTGCCAGCAGCTGGGCAGGAAGGGAGCAGTTCTTC.

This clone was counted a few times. The CDR3 DNA reads TGTGCCAGCACAAAGGCAGGGTACACAGGGGCTGAGCAGTTCTTC. Its translation is CASTKAGYTGAEQFF. The rearrangement uses TRBV28 and TRBJ2-1, with 7 positions matching TRBD1. CDR3 length equals 15 residues. CDR1 is MDHEN and CDR2 is SYDVKM in the germline V gene. Germline trimming cut 7 bases from V and 9 bases from J; bases unmatched to any gene: 15. Full variable domain (remainder filled in from reference TRBV28 and TRBJ2-1): DVKVTQSSRYLVKRTGEKVFLECVQDMDHENMFWYRQDPGLGLRLIYFSYDVKMKEKGDIPEGYSVSREKKERFSLILESASTNQTSMYLCASTKAGYTGAEQFFGPGTRLTVL.

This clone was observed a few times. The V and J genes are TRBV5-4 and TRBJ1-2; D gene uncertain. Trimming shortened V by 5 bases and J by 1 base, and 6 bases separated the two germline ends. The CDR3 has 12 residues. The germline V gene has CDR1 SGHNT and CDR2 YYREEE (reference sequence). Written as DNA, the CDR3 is TGTGCCAGCAGTCTAGATAACTATGGCTACACCTTC. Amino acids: CASSLDNYGYTF.

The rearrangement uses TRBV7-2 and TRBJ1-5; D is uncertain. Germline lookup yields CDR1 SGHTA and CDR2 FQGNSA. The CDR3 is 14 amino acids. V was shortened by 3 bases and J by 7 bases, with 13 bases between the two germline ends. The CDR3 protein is CASSLTSRNQPQHF. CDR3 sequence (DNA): TGTGCCAGCAGCTTGACCTCGAGGAACCAGCCCCAGCATTTT.

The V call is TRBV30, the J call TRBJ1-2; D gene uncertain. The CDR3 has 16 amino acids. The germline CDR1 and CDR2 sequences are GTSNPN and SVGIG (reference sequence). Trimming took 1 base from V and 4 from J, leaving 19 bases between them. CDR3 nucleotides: TGTGCCTGGAGTGCGCCCAACCTCCAGGTGGGCTATGGCTACACCTTC. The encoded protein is CAWSAPNLQVGYGYTF.

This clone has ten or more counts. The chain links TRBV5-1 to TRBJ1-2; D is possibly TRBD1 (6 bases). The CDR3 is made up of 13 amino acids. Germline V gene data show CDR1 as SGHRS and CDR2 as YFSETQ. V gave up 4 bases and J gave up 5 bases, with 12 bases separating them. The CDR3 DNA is TGCGCCAGCAGCCTGACAGGTGAATATGGCTACACCTTC. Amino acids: CASSLTGEYGYTF.

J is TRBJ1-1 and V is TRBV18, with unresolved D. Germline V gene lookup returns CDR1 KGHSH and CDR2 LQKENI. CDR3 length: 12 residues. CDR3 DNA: TGTGCGACCAGAGGCGGTAACACTGAAGCTTTCTTT. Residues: CATRGGNTEAFF.

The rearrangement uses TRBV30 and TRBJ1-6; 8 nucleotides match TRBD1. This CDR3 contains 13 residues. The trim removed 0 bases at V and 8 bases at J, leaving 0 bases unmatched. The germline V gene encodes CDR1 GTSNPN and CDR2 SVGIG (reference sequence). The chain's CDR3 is CAWSVQGDSPLHF. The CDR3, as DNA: TGTGCCTGGAGTGTACAGGGGGATTCACCCCTCCACTTT. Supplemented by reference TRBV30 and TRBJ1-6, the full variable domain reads SQTIHQWPATLVQPVGSPLSLECTVEGTSNPNLYWYRQAAGRGLQLLFYSVGIGQISSEVPQNLSASRPQDRQFILSSKKLLLSDSGFYLCAWSVQGDSPLHFGNGTRLTVT.

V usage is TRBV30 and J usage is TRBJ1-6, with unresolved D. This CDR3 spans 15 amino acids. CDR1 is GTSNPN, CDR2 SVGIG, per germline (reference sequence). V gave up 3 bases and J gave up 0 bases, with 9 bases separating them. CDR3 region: CAWSPVSSYNSPLHF. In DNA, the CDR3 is TGTGCCTGGAGCCCTGTGAGCTCCTATAATTCACCCCTCCACTTT.

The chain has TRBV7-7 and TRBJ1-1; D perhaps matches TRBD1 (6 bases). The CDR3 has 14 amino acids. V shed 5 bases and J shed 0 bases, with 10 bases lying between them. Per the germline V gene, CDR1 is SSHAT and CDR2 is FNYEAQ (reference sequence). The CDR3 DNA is TGTGCCAGCAGCCTAGGACAGCTGAACACTGAAGCTTTCTTT. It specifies CASSLGQLNTEAFF.

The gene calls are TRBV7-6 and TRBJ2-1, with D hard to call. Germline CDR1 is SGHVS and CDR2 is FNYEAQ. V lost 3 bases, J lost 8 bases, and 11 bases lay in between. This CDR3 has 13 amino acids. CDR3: CASSLGFRDEQFF. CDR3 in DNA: TGTGCCAGCAGCTTGGGTTTTCGGGATGAGCAGTTCTTC.

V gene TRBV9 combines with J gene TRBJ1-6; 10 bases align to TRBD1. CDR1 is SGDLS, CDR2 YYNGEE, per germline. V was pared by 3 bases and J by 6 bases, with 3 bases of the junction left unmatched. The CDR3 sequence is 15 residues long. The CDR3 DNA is TGTGCCAGCAGCGCCCGGGACAGGGGTAATTCACCCCTCCACTTT. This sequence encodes CASSARDRGNSPLHF. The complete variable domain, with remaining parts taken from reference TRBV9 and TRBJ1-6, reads DSGVTQTPKHLITATGQRVTLRCSPRSGDLSVYWYQQSLDQGLQFLIQYYNGEERAKGNILERFSAQQFPDLHSELNLSSLELGDSALYFCASSARDRGNSPLHFGNGTRLTVT.

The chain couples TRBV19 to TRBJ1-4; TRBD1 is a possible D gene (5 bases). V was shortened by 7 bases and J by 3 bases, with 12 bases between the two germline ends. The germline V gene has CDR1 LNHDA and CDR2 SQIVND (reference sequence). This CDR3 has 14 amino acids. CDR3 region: CASNRRRPNEKLFF. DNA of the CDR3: TGTGCCAGTAACAGGAGAAGGCCTAATGAAAAACTGTTTTTT.

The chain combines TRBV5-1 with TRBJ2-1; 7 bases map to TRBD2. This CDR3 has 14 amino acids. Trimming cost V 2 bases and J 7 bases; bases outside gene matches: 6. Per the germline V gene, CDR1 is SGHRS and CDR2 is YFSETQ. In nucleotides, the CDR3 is TGCGCCAGCAGCTTCGGCGGGGGAGGGAATGAGCAGTTCTTC. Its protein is CASSFGGGGNEQFF.

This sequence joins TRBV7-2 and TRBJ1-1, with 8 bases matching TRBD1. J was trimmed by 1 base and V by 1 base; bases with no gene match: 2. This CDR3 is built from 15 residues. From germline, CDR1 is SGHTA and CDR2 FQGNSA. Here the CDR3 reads CASSLGGTGNTEAFF. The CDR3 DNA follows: TGTGCCAGCAGCTTAGGGGGGACAGGGAACACTGAAGCTTTCTTT.

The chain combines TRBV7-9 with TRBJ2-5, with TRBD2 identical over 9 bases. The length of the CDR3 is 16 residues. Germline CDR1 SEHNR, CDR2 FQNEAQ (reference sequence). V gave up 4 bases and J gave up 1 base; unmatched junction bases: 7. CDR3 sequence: CASSSGLAGFQETQYF. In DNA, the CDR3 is TGTGCCAGCAGCTCGGGCCTAGCGGGATTCCAAGAGACCCAGTACTTC.

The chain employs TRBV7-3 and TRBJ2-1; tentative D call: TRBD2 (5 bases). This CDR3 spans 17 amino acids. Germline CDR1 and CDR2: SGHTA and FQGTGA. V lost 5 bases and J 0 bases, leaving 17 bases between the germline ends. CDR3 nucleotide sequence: TGTGCCAGCAGCCCAAGCCCCAAGCGGAGCTCCTACAATGAGCAGTTCTTC. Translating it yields CASSPSPKRSSYNEQFF. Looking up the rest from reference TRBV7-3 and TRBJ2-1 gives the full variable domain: GAGVSQTPSNKVTEKGKYVELRCDPISGHTALYWYRQSLGQGPEFLIYFQGTGAADDSGLPNDRFFAVRPEGSVSTLKIQRTERGDSAVYLCASSPSPKRSSYNEQFFGPGTRLTVL.

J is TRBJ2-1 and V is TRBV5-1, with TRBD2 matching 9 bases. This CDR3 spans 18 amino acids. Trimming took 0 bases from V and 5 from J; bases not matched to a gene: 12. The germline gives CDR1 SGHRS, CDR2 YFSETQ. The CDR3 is CASSLVAGLGGRDNEQFF. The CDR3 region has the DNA TGCGCCAGCAGCTTGGTCGCCGGTCTGGGCGGGAGGGACAATGAGCAGTTCTTC.

CDR3 in amino acids: CATSRSSGQETQYF. The CDR3 nucleotides are TGTGCCACCAGCAGGTCTAGCGGTCAAGAGACCCAGTACTTC. The rearrangement uses TRBV15 and TRBJ2-5; 7 nucleotides align to TRBD2. J was trimmed by 2 bases and V by 3 bases; bases with no gene match: 3. Per the germline V gene, CDR1 is LNHNV and CDR2 is YYDKDF (reference sequence). This CDR3 has 14 residues.

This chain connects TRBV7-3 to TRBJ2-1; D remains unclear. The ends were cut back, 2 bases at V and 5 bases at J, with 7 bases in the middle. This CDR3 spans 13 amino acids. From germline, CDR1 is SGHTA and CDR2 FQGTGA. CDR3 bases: TGTGCCAGCAGCTTAGTGCAGAACAATGAGCAGTTCTTC. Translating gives CASSLVQNNEQFF.